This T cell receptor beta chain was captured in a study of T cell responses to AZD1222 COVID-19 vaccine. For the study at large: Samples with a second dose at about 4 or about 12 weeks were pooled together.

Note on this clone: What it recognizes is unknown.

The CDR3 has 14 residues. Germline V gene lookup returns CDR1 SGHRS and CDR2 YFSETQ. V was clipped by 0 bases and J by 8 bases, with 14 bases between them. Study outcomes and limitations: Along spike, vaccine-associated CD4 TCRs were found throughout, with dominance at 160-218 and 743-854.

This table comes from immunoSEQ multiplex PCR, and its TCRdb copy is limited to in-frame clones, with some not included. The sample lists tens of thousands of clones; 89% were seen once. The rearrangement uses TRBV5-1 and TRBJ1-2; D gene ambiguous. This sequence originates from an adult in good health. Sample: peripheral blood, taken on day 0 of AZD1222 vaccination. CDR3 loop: CASSLAGDSRGYTF. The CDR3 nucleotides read TGCGCCAGCAGCTTGGCGGGAGACTCGCGCGGCTACACCTTC.